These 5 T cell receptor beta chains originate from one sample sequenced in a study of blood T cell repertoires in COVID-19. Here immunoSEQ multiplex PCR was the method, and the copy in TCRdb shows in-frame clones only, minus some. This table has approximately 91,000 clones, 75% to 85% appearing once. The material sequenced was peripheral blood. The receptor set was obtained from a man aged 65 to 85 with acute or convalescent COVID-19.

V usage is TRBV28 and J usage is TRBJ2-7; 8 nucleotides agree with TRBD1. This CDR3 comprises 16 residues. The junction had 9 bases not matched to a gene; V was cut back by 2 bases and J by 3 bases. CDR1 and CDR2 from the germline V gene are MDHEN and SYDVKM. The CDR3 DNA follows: TGTGCCAGCAGTTTAAACGGTGGGACAGGCGTCTACGAGCAGTACTTC. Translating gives CASSLNGGTGVYEQYF. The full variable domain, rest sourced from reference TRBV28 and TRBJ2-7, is DVKVTQSSRYLVKRTGEKVFLECVQDMDHENMFWYRQDPGLGLRLIYFSYDVKMKEKGDIPEGYSVSREKKERFSLILESASTNQTSMYLCASSLNGGTGVYEQYFGPGTRLTVT.

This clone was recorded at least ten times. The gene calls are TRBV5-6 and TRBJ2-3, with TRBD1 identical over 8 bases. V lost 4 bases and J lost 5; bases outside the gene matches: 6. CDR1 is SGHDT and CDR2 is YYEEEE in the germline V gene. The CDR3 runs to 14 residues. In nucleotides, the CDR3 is TGTGCCAGCAGCACGGGACAGGATGAAGATACGCAGTATTTT. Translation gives CASSTGQDEDTQYF.

The CDR3: CASRPGGPGELFF. In DNA form, the CDR3 reads TGTGCCAGCAGGCCGGGTGGCCCCGGGGAGCTGTTTTTT. The chain combines TRBV6-5 with TRBJ2-2; D is ambiguous. V lost 6 bases to trimming and J lost 6 bases, with 11 bases between them. The CDR3 has 13 amino acids. Germline V CDR1 and CDR2: MNHEY, SVGAGI.

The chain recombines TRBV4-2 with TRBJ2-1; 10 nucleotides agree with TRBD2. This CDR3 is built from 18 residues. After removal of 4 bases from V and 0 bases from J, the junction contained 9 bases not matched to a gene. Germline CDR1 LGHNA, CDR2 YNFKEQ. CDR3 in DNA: TGTGCCAGCAGCCCTGGGGAGCGGGAGGGCCCCTCCTACAATGAGCAGTTCTTC. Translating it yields CASSPGEREGPSYNEQFF.

CDR3 sequence: CASTKSGTGKNIQYF. CDR3 nucleotide sequence: TGTGCCAGCACCAAATCCGGGACAGGCAAAAACATTCAGTACTTC. V is TRBV28 and J is TRBJ2-4; 8 bases line up with TRBD1. Germline lookup yields CDR1 MDHEN and CDR2 SYDVKM. The length of the CDR3 is 15 residues. V trimming: 7 bases; J trimming: 3 bases; junction bases outside the gene matches: 8.